One TCR beta chain is described in this entry. CDR3 length: 11 amino acids. Germline V gene data show CDR1 as SNHLY and CDR2 as FYNNEI. V was pared by 10 bases and J by 7 bases, with 14 bases between. This record comes from a study of blood T cell repertoires in COVID-19. Study summary: The origin of the acute and convalescent COVID-19 samples was the United States, Italy and Spain.

Participant-given clinical history determined each cohort assignment. Original methodology: Scientists estimated how many nucleated cells there were by amplifying reference gene primers. Using immunoSEQ multiplex PCR, the repertoire was profiled, and TCRdb retains in-frame clones only, with some absent. The V and J calls and clone size come from that table; D and trimming were worked out from the DNA. The data contain over 250,000 clones, nearly 90% of them singletons. The sequence was obtained from a woman in her 30s who had recovered from COVID-19. The genes are TRBV2 and TRBJ2-7; tentative D call: TRBD1 (5 bases). Sequences were obtained from PBMCs or T cells enriched from blood (not recorded which). In nucleotides, the CDR3 is TGTGCCATTCAGGGTTTGCGAGAGCAGTACTTC. This sequence encodes CAIQGLREQYF.